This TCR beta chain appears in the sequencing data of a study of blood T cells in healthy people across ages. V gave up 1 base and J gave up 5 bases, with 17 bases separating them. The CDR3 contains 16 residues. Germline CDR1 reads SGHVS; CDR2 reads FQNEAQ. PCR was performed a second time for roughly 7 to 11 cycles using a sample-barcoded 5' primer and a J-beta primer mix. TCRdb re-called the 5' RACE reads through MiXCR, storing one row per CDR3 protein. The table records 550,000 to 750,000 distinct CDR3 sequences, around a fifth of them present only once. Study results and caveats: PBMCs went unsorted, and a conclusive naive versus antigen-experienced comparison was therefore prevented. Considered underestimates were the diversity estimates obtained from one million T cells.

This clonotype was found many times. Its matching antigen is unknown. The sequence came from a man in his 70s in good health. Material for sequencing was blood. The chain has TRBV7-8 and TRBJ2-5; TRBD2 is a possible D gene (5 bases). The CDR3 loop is CASSLELSLAWETQYF. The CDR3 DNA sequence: TGTGCCAGCAGCTTAGAATTAAGTCTAGCCTGGGAGACCCAGTACTTC.